One and the same sample provided the 10 T cell receptor beta chains below, sequenced in a study of T cells after posttransplantation cyclophosphamide. Treatment was busulfan-fludarabine conditioning, a marrow graft, and cyclophosphamide on days +3 and +4. The method was immunoSEQ multiplex PCR; TCRdb's version includes in-frame clones alone and lacks a portion of them. The sample was found to contain about 17,000 clones, and every one recurs. The specimen comprised PBMCs, sampled after allogeneic stem cell transplant with posttransplant cyclophosphamide. The receptors were gathered from a female patient aged 30-39 years who received an allogeneic stem cell transplant from a related donor, was CMV-positive, and had no GVHD. Some T cells may be provided by the graft donor.

This clone was counted between two and nine times. This chain joins TRBV25-1 and TRBJ1-6; tentatively, D is TRBD1 (5 bases). Trimming left V 7 bases short and J 7 bases short, with 14 bases between. Germline V gene sequence: CDR1 MGHDK, CDR2 SYGVNS. The CDR3 sequence is 14 residues long. CDR3 amino acids: CASTQTGWNSPLHF. Written as DNA, the CDR3 is TGTGCCAGCACGCAAACAGGTTGGAATTCACCCCTCCACTTT.

This clone was counted at least ten times. The junction and the germline gene differ at one end; a read error may be behind it. This chain joins TRBV6-5 and TRBJ1-6, with TRBD1 as a possible D gene (6 bases). This CDR3 has 13 amino acids. Germline V gives CDR1 MNHEY, CDR2 SVGAGI. The CDR3 DNA follows: TGTGCCAGCAGTTATCCCGGGACAAGCCTGTTTGTCTTT. Protein: CASSYPGTSLFVF.

This clone was recorded at least ten times. J is TRBJ2-2 and V is TRBV14; TRBD1 is a possible D gene (5 bases). This CDR3 is built from 14 residues. Germline assignment: CDR1 SGHDN and CDR2 FVKESK. With 1 base removed from V and 6 bases from J, the gap between germline ends came to 9 bases. DNA for the CDR3: TGTGCCAGCAGCCAAGGGGCAGGGCCCGGGGAGCTGTTTTTT. Translating it yields CASSQGAGPGELFF.

This clone was detected many times. In nucleotides, the CDR3 is TGTGCCAGCAGCGTAGAGCCGGGGTTGAATACGCAGTATTTT. It encodes CASSVEPGLNTQYF. V usage is TRBV9 and J usage is TRBJ2-3; TRBD2 might be the D (5 bases). In germline, CDR1 is SGDLS, CDR2 YYNGEE. The length of the CDR3 is 14 residues. Trimming removed 0 bases from V and 7 bases from J, with 12 bases in between.

Ten or more counts support this clone. The CDR3 DNA follows: TGTGCCAGCAGAGACAGGGCGGACGAGCAGTACTTC. This gives the protein CASRDRADEQYF. This sequence joins TRBV28 and TRBJ2-7; 7 bases line up with TRBD1. Looked up from germline, CDR1 is MDHEN and CDR2 is SYDVKM. The junction had 4 bases not matched to a gene; V was cut back by 6 bases and J by 5 bases. The CDR3 runs 12 residues.

There are many counts of this clone. V gene TRBV7-2 combines with J gene TRBJ2-2; no definite D call. Germline loops: CDR1 SGHTA, CDR2 FQGNSA. This CDR3 has 13 residues. The V and J ends lost 3 bases and 6 bases respectively, with 8 bases between them. The CDR3 loop is CASSFTTPGELFF. The CDR3 DNA reads TGTGCCAGCAGCTTCACAACACCCGGGGAGCTGTTTTTT.

This clone has a count of ten or more. CDR3: CASSPQLNTEAFF. In DNA form, the CDR3 reads TGTGCCAGCAGTCCACAGTTGAACACTGAAGCTTTCTTT. The rearrangement links TRBV28 to TRBJ1-1; no reliable D call. V was shortened by 5 bases and J by 0 bases, with 7 bases between the two germline ends. The CDR3 sequence is 13 residues long. Germline loops: CDR1 MDHEN, CDR2 SYDVKM. Based on the CDR3 plus reference TRBV28 and TRBJ1-1, the full variable domain is DVKVTQSSRYLVKRTGEKVFLECVQDMDHENMFWYRQDPGLGLRLIYFSYDVKMKEKGDIPEGYSVSREKKERFSLILESASTNQTSMYLCASSPQLNTEAFFGQGTRLTVV.

This clone was detected many times. The rearrangement uses TRBV5-5 and TRBJ1-1, with TRBD1 matching over 8 bases. V lost 0 bases and J lost 3; bases outside the gene matches: 16. This CDR3 contains 19 residues. CDR1 and CDR2 from the germline V gene are SGHKS and YYEKEE (reference sequence). CDR3 region: CASSLVTHRGGLIYTEAFF. CDR3 sequence (DNA): TGTGCCAGCAGCTTGGTGACACACAGGGGGGGTTTGATCTACACTGAAGCTTTCTTT.

In this sample, this clone turned up many times. The chain recombines TRBV10-3 with TRBJ2-7; tentative D call: TRBD1 (6 bases). CDR1 and CDR2 from the germline V gene are ENHRY and SYGVKD. Between the trimmed V and J ends, which lost 8 bases and 5 bases, there was a span of 16 bases. The CDR3 extends over 13 amino acids. The CDR3 spells CAISGRGTHEQYF. In nucleotides, the CDR3 is TGTGCCATCTCGGGCAGGGGAACGCACGAGCAGTACTTC.

At least ten counts were recorded for this clone. The rearrangement uses TRBV4-2 and TRBJ1-5; 7 bases are a match to TRBD1. CDR3 length: 18 residues. CDR1 and CDR2 from the germline V gene are LGHNA and YNFKEQ. After removal of 0 bases from V and 0 bases from J, the junction contained 8 bases not matched to a gene. CDR3: CASSQEAQGSHSNQPQHF. The CDR3 nucleotides read TGTGCCAGCAGCCAAGAGGCACAGGGGTCGCATAGCAATCAGCCCCAGCATTTT.